Below are 6 T cell receptor beta chains sequenced from a single sample in a study of CD8+ T cells in alopecia areata. Reverse transcribed after extraction, RNA yielded cDNA as the sequencing template. Here immunoSEQ multiplex PCR was the method, and the copy in TCRdb shows in-frame clones only, minus some. The sample gives around 210,000 clones, 56% of which show up once; 4% to 6% is in the top ten. The material sequenced was CD8+ T cells sorted from blood. These receptors were collected from a human donor in good health.

This clone has just a few counts. The rearrangement uses TRBV13 and TRBJ1-1; D may be TRBD1 (5 bases). CDR1 and CDR2 from the germline V gene are PRHDT and FYEKMQ (reference sequence). The CDR3 consists of 14 residues. Deletions cut 5 bases from V and 1 base from J, with 11 bases between. The CDR3 protein is CASSIGGTNTEAFF. DNA for the CDR3: TGTGCCAGCAGCATCGGGGGTACGAACACTGAAGCTTTCTTT.

CDR3 bases: TGTGCCAGCAGCTTGATAGGGGGCGAATCACCCCTCCACTTT. It codes for CASSLIGGESPLHF. The chain recombines TRBV5-6 with TRBJ1-6, with 7 bases identical to TRBD1. Germline assignment: CDR1 SGHDT and CDR2 YYEEEE. The CDR3 extends over 14 amino acids. Trimming at V came to 1 base and at J to 10 bases, leaving 5 bases not matched to a gene.

The chain employs TRBV15 and TRBJ1-5; D remains ambiguous. The CDR3 consists of 12 residues. Germline V gene data show CDR1 as LNHNV and CDR2 as YYDKDF (reference sequence). V was shortened by 5 bases and J by 4 bases, with 6 bases between the two germline ends. The CDR3 loop reads CATSGVNQPQHF. The CDR3 DNA sequence: TGTGCCACCAGCGGAGTGAATCAGCCCCAGCATTTT.

This sequence joins TRBV7-9 and TRBJ2-1, with D unresolved. The CDR3 is 13 amino acids. V was cut by 3 bases and J by 5 bases, with 8 bases left in between. Germline V gene sequence: CDR1 SEHNR, CDR2 FQNEAQ (reference sequence). CDR3 residues: CASSLAGHNEQFF. CDR3 nucleotide sequence: TGTGCCAGCAGCTTGGCCGGGCACAATGAGCAGTTCTTC.

This clone was picked up a small number of times. The genes are TRBV11-2 and TRBJ1-4, with D perhaps matching TRBD1 (5 bases). V lost 6 bases, J lost 6 bases, and 17 bases lay in between. The CDR3 runs 15 residues. CDR1 SGHAT and CDR2 FQNNGV come from the germline V gene. The CDR3 loop is CASSWGELLDEKLFF. CDR3 nucleotide sequence: TGTGCCAGCAGTTGGGGGGAGCTACTGGATGAAAAACTGTTTTTT.

This chain connects TRBV4-1 to TRBJ1-1; D gene unclear. CDR1 and CDR2 from the germline V gene are MGHRA and YSYEKL. Trimming removed 3 bases from V and 7 bases from J, with 21 bases in between. CDR3 length: 16 residues. For the CDR3, the DNA is TGCGCCAGCAGCCACCCTCGGGCAGGCTCCACGAATGAAGCTTTCTTT. This encodes CASSHPRAGSTNEAFF.